This T cell receptor beta chain was profiled in a study of vaccination and CD4 T cells after COVID-19. On the study more broadly: Convalescent donors totaled six males and four females, including two who were Hispanic. Blood was drawn a median around 74 days post second dose, range 14 to 241.

Researchers used the Oncomine TCR Beta short-read assay to sequence DNA from cultured CD4+ T cells. Using its own MiXCR run on the PCR reads, TCRdb lists one record per CDR3 protein. The sample gives some 17,000 distinct CDR3 sequences, 60% to 65% of which show up once; roughly 10% is in the top ten. With respect to this clonotype: Antigen specificity is unknown.

Treatment reported: roughly 10-day PBMC culture with coronavirus spike peptide pools or control peptides (ViraFEST assay). The CDR3 runs 14 residues. Germline V gene lookup returns CDR1 LNHDA and CDR2 SQIVND (reference sequence). V was cut by 6 bases and J by 0 bases, with 6 bases left in between. The sequence was collected from a human donor who had recovered from COVID-19. The chain uses TRBV19 and TRBJ1-6; perhaps TRBD1 as D (6 bases). The sequencing input was CD4+ T cells from blood, cultured in vitro. This chain's CDR3 is CASSRGSYNSPLHF. In DNA, the CDR3 is TGTGCCAGTAGCAGGGGCTCCTATAATTCACCCCTCCACTTT.